Sequencing of this T cell receptor (beta chain) was carried out in a study of shared clonotypes between healthy human individuals. Sequencing was performed with immunoSEQ multiplex PCR; in TCRdb, only in-frame clones are kept and a portion is missing. This table holds approximately 600,000 clones, around 95% found once. Naive CD8 cells lacked CD45RO and underwent positive selection for CCR7, leaving out terminally differentiated effector memory CD45RA+ cells. The specimen sequenced was naive CD8+ T cells sorted from blood. The receptor was derived from a woman in her twenties or thirties in good health.

The CDR3 region is CASSHRGGNEAFF. CDR3 nucleotide sequence: TGTGCCAGCAGTCATAGAGGAGGGAATGAAGCTTTCTTT. This rearrangement joins TRBV28 to TRBJ1-1; D ambiguous. Trimming took off 5 bases at V and 7 bases at J, with 14 bases between the two ends. The CDR3 has 13 amino acids. CDR1 MDHEN and CDR2 SYDVKM come from the germline V gene.